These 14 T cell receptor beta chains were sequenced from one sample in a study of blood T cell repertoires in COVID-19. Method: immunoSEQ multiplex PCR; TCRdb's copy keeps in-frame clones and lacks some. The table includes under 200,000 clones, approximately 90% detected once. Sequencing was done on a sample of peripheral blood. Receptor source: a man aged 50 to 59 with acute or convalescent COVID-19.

This chain's CDR3 is CASSTTGTGFEAFF. The CDR3 bases are TGTGCCAGCAGCACGACCGGGACAGGATTTGAAGCTTTCTTT. This chain uses TRBV9 with TRBJ1-1; 8 bases agree with TRBD1. V shed 4 bases and J 7 bases; nucleotides not matched to a gene: 9. The CDR3 has 14 residues. The germline gives CDR1 SGDLS, CDR2 YYNGEE.

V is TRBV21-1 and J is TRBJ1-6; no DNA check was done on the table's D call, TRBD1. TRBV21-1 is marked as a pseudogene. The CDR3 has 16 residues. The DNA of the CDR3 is TGTGCCAGCAGCCCCTCCGACAGGGGGCTTTATTCACCCCTCCACTTT. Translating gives CASSPSDRGLYSPLHF.

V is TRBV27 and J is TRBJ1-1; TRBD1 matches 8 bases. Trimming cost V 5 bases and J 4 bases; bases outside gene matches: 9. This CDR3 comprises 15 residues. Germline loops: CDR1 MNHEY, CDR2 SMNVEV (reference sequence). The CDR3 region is CASSPAAGGGTEAFF. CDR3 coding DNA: TGTGCCAGCAGTCCAGCCGCAGGGGGCGGCACTGAAGCTTTCTTT.

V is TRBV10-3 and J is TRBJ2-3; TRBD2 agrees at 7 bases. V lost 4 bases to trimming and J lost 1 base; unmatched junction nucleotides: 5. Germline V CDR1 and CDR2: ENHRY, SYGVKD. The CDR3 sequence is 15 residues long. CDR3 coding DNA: TGTGCCATCAGTGTTGGGAGGGCCGGCACAGATACGCAGTATTTT. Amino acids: CAISVGRAGTDTQYF.

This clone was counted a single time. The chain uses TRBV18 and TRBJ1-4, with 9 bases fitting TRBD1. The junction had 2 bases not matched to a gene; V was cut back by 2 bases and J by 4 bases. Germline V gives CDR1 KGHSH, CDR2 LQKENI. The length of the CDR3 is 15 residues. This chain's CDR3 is CASSPGTGSNEKLFF. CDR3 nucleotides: TGTGCCAGCTCACCAGGGACAGGGAGTAATGAAAAACTGTTTTTT.

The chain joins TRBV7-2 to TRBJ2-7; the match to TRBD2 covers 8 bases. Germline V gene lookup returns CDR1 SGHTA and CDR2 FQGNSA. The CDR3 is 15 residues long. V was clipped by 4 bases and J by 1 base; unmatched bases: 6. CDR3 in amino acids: CASSYLAGRSYEQYF. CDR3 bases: TGTGCCAGCAGCTATCTAGCGGGCCGTTCCTACGAGCAGTACTTC.

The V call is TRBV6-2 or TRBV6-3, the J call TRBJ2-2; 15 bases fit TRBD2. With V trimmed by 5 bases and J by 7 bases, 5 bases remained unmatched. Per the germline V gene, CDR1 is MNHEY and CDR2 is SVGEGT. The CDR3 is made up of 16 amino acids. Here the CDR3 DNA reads TGTGCCAGCAGTCCCGGACTAGCGGGGGGGCACGGGGAGCTGTTTTTT. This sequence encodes CASSPGLAGGHGELFF.

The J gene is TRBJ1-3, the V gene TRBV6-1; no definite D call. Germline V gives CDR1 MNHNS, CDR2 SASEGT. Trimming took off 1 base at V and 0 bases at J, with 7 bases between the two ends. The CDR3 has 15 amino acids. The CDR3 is CASSEDRVSGNTIYF. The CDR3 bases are TGTGCCAGCAGTGAAGACAGAGTCTCTGGAAACACCATATATTTT.

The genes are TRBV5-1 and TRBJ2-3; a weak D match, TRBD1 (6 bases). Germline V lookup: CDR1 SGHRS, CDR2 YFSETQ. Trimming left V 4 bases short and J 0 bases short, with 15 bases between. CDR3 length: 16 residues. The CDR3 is CASSKGDRSSTDTQYF. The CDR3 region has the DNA TGCGCCAGCAGCAAAGGAGACAGGTCTAGCACAGATACGCAGTATTTT.

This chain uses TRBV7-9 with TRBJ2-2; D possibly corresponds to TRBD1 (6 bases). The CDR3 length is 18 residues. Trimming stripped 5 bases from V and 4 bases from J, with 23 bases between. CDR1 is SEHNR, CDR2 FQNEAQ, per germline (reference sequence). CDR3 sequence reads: CASSTPGHPKAGTGELFF. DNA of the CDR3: TGTGCCAGCAGCACGCCGGGACACCCTAAGGCGGGCACCGGGGAGCTGTTTTTT.

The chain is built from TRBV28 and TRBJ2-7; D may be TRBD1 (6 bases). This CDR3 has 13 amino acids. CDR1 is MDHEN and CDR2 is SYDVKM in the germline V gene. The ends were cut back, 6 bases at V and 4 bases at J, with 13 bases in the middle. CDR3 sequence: CASRRQDQYEQYF. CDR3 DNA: TGTGCCAGCAGGCGACAGGATCAGTACGAGCAGTACTTC.

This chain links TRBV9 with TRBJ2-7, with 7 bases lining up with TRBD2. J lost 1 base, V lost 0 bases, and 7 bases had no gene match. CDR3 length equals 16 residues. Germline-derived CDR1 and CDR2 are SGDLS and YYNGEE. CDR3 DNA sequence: TGTGCCAGCAGCGTAGGGTTTGGCGGGGGATCCTACGAGCAGTACTTC. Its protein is CASSVGFGGGSYEQYF.

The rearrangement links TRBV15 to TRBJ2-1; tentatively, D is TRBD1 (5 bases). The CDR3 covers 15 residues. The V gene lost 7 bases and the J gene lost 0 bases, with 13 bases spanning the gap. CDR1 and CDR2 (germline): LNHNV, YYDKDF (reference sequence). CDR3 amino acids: CATTPDSYSYNEQFF. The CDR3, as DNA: TGTGCCACCACTCCCGACAGCTACTCCTACAATGAGCAGTTCTTC. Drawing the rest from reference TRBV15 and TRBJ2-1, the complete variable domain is DAMVIQNPRYQVTQFGKPVTLSCSQTLNHNVMYWYQQKSSQAPKLLFHYYDKDFNNEADTPDNFQSRRPNTSFCFLDIRSPGLGDTAMYLCATTPDSYSYNEQFFGPGTRLTVL.

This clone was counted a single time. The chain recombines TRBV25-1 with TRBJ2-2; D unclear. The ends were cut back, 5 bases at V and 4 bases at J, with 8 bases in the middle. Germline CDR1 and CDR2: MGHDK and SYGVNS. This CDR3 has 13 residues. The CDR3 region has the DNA TGTGCCAGCAGTCCACACCTCACCGGGGAGCTGTTTTTT. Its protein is CASSPHLTGELFF. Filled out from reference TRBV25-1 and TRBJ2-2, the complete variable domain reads EADIYQTPRYLVIGTGKKITLECSQTMGHDKMYWYQQDPGMELHLIHYSYGVNSTEKGDLSSESTVSRIRTEHFPLTLESARPSHTSQYLCASSPHLTGELFFGEGSRLTVL.